This entry concerns a single T cell receptor beta chain. This clonotype has a count of ten or more. Its antigen specificity is not known. Per-nucleotide qualities are absent, and no much larger clonotype sits a single base away. This entry is derived from a study of T-cell reconstitution after alpha-beta-depleted transplantation in children (dated by TCRdb to about 2016). Study-wide context: Using TCR repertoire profiling, the study followed T-cell immune reconstitution in a quantitative way in children after TCRalphabeta/CD19-depleted allogeneic hematopoietic cell transplantation. Results the study describes overall, beyond this receptor: Over subsequent months, a decline in hyperexpanded clone frequencies was noted, and after one year, T-cell counts and TCRbeta diversity were mostly ascribed to newly produced T cells. In some patients, the high TCRbeta diversity seen at day 60 was put down to recipient T cells and intrathymic progenitors that had survived conditioning. The apparently early alphabetaT-cell count recovery about two months after transplant was reportedly dependent on only several hundred rapidly expanded clones derived from non-depleted graft cells.

The treatment or condition label, read with the paper, signifies: allogeneic hematopoietic cell transplantation with graft depleted of TCRalphabeta T cells and CD19 B cells. TCRalphabeta/CD19-depleted allogeneic hematopoietic cell grafts were given to the transplant recipients, all of whom were children. Library preparation employed PCR. The reads were generated on an Illumina HiSeq 2500. TCR libraries were prepared with molecular barcoding, using unique molecular identifiers to normalize TCRbeta repertoire quantification. TCRdb passed the public sequencing reads through fastp at Q25 and MiXCR, retaining productive beta sequences. Entries that share a CDR3 protein sequence are merged under the most common genes and DNA. Here the sample has about 240,000 distinct CDR3 sequences; under 30% occur a single time. Roughly 2.7% of the sample is in the top ten clones. Germline trimming: 3 bases from V, 4 bases from J; junction bases outside gene matches: 15. CDR1 and CDR2 are read off the germline V gene (reference sequence) as GTSNPN and SVGIG. From cysteine to phenylalanine, the CDR3 is 18 amino acids long. Solely the CDR3 DNA is kept, with 54 bases framed from the first base.

This sample comprised PBMCs, obtained before TCRalphabeta/CD19-depleted stem cell transplant. This chain joins TRBV30 to TRBJ2-1, and 10 junction bases match TRBD2. This receptor was identified in a girl aged 2 to 10 with Fanconi anemia, due to receive a stem cell transplant. The sequenced DNA is TGTGCCTGGAGAGCTAGCGGGAGAGATGTAGGGAGATACAATGAGCAGTTCTTC. It encodes CAWRASGRDVGRYNEQFF.